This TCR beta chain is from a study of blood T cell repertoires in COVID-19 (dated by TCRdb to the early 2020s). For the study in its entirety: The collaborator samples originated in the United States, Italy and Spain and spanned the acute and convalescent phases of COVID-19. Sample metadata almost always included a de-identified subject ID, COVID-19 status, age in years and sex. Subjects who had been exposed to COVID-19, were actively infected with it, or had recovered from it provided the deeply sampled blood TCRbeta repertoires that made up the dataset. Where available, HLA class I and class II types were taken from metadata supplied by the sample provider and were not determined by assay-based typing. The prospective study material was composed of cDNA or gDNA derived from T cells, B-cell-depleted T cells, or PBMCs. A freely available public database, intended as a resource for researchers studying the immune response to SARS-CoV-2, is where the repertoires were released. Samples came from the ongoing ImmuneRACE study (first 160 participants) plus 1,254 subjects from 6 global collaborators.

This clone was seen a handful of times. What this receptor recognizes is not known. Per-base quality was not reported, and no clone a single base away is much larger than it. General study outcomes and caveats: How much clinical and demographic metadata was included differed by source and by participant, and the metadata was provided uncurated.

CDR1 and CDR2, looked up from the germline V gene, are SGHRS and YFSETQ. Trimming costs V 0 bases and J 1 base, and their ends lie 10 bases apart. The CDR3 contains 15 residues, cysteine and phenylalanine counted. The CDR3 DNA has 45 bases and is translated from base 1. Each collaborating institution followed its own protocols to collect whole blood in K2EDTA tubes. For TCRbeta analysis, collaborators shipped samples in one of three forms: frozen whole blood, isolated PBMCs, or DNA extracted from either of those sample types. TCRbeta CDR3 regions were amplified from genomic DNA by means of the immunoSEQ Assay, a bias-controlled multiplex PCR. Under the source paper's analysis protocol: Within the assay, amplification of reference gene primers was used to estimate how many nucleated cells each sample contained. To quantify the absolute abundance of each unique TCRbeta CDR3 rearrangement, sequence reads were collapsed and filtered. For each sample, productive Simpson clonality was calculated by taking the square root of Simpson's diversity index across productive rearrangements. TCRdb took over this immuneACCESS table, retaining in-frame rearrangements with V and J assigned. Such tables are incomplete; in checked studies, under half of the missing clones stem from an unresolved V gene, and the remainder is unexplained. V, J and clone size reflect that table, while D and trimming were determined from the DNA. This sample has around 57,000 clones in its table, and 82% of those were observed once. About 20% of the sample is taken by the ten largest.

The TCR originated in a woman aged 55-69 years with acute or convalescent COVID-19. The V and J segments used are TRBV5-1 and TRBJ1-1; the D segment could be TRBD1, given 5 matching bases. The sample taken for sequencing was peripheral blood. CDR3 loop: CASSLDGARNTEAFF. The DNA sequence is TGCGCCAGCAGCTTGGATGGGGCGAGGAACACTGAAGCTTTCTTT.